This TCR beta chain originates from a study of blood T cell repertoires in COVID-19. Study in general: Sites in the United States, Italy and Spain provided acute and convalescent COVID-19 samples. T cells, B-cell-depleted T cells, or PBMCs provided the cDNA or gDNA that served as material.

There are 15 residues in the CDR3. Germline V gene sequence: CDR1 MNHEY, CDR2 SMNVEV (reference sequence). V shed 3 bases, J shed 5 bases, and the junction held 5 bases outside the gene matches. Assay: immunoSEQ multiplex PCR; the TCRdb copy retains only in-frame clones and omits some. The sample holds 150,000 to 200,000 clones, 90% seen once. The TCR comes from a man between 50 and 59 years old with acute or convalescent COVID-19. The specimen sequenced was peripheral blood. The rearrangement joins TRBV27 to TRBJ2-1, with 9 bases aligning to TRBD2. CDR3 in DNA: TGTGCCAGCAGTTTCTCCCTAGCGGGGAACAATGAGCAGTTCTTC. Translated, it gives CASSFSLAGNNEQFF.